The next 10 T cell receptor beta chains were all read from a single sample in a study of blood T cell repertoires in COVID-19. Sequencing was performed with immunoSEQ multiplex PCR; in TCRdb, only in-frame clones are kept and a portion is missing. The sample carries roughly 220,000 clones, over 75% recorded once. What was sequenced was PBMCs or T cells enriched from blood (not recorded which). The receptors derive from a man under 40 with acute COVID-19.

V is TRBV30 and J is TRBJ2-3, with TRBD1 matching over 9 bases. Per germline, CDR1 GTSNPN and CDR2 SVGIG (reference sequence). Unmatched junction bases numbered 7, after V lost 0 bases and J lost 3 bases. This CDR3 region has 16 residues. The CDR3, as DNA: TGTGCCTGGAGTGTAGGAACCGGGACAGGGACAGATACGCAGTATTTT. Protein sequence: CAWSVGTGTGTDTQYF.

The chain joins TRBV7-6 to TRBJ1-1; 9 nucleotides line up with TRBD1. Trimming at V came to 1 base and at J to 1 base, leaving 10 bases not matched to a gene. The CDR3 is 18 residues long. Looked up from germline, CDR1 is SGHVS and CDR2 is FNYEAQ. DNA for the CDR3: TGTGCCAGCAGCTTAGATTTATGGGGACAGGGCAAGAACACTGAAGCTTTCTTT. Its protein product is CASSLDLWGQGKNTEAFF.

The V call is TRBV10-3, the J call TRBJ2-1; tentatively, D is TRBD2 (6 bases). The germline V gene encodes CDR1 ENHRY and CDR2 SYGVKD. Trimming shortened V by 8 bases and J by 9 bases, and 11 bases separated the two germline ends. The CDR3 spans 11 residues. The CDR3 is CAIQDSGEQFF. The CDR3 DNA is TGTGCCATCCAGGATAGCGGTGAGCAGTTCTTC.

V usage is TRBV9 and J usage is TRBJ1-4, with D uncertain. Looked up from germline, CDR1 is SGDLS and CDR2 is YYNGEE. Trimming removed 4 bases from V and 8 bases from J, with 21 bases in between. The CDR3 runs to 16 residues. The chain's CDR3 is CASSPSPLSLEEKLFF. The CDR3 DNA is TGTGCCAGCAGCCCCTCCCCTCTAAGCCTGGAGGAAAAACTGTTTTTT.

The CDR3 reads CAISYARRGYTF. The CDR3 nucleotides are TGTGCCATCAGTTACGCCCGCCGGGGCTACACCTTC. The chain uses TRBV10-3 and TRBJ1-2; D remains unclear. CDR3 length: 12 amino acids. Germline V CDR1 and CDR2: ENHRY, SYGVKD. Trimming removed 5 bases at V and 8 bases at J, with 12 bases between.

The V gene is TRBV3-1 (or the pseudogene TRBV3-2), the J gene TRBJ2-7; D is unclear. V was shortened by 1 base and J by 5 bases, with 9 bases between the two germline ends. The length of the CDR3 is 13 residues. The germline CDR1 and CDR2 sequences are LGHDT and YNNKEL (reference sequence). For the CDR3, the DNA is TGTGCCAGCAGCCAAGTTTCAAGCCACGAGCAGTACTTC. It codes for CASSQVSSHEQYF.

V and J are TRBV28 and TRBJ2-1, with D possibly TRBD1 on 5 matching bases. Germline CDR1 and CDR2: MDHEN and SYDVKM. The CDR3 consists of 15 residues. The germline V and J ends were trimmed by 3 bases and 3 bases, with 12 bases remaining between them. CDR3 bases: TGTGCCAGCAGTTTCCTAGACAGTGTCTACAATGAGCAGTTCTTC. Amino acid sequence: CASSFLDSVYNEQFF.

The chain employs TRBV6-5 and TRBJ2-7; a possible D gene is TRBD2 (5 bases). The V end lost 2 bases, the J end lost 6 bases, and 5 bases lay between the germline ends. This CDR3 has 11 residues. Germline V gene sequence: CDR1 MNHEY, CDR2 SVGAGI. The CDR3 here is CASSYGGEQYF. The CDR3, as DNA: TGTGCCAGCAGTTACGGAGGCGAGCAGTACTTC.

CDR3 region: CASSPDNKREAFF. The CDR3 DNA sequence: TGCGCCAGCAGCCCCGATAACAAACGTGAAGCTTTCTTT. This chain links TRBV5-1 with TRBJ1-1, with D unclear. Trimming cost V 4 bases and J 7 bases, with 14 bases left between them. The germline V gene encodes CDR1 SGHRS and CDR2 YFSETQ. CDR3 length: 13 residues.

V usage is TRBV5-1 and J usage is TRBJ1-1, with D possibly being TRBD1 (6 bases). CDR1 and CDR2 (germline): SGHRS, YFSETQ. V lost 0 bases and J lost 1, with 22 bases in between. CDR3 size: 19 residues. The CDR3 coding sequence is TGCGCCAGCAGCTTGGCGCTTCCGGGGGGCTGGGGGCCGAACACTGAAGCTTTCTTT. Translation: CASSLALPGGWGPNTEAFF. Together with reference TRBV5-1 and TRBJ1-1, the CDR3 gives the full variable domain: KAGVTQTPRYLIKTRGQQVTLSCSPISGHRSVSWYQQTPGQGLQFLFEYFSETQRNKGNFPGRFSGRQFSNSRSEMNVSTLELGDSALYLCASSLALPGGWGPNTEAFFGQGTRLTVV.